A selection of T cell receptor beta chains follows, all from one sample in a study of shared clonotypes between healthy human individuals. Assay: immunoSEQ multiplex PCR; the TCRdb copy retains only in-frame clones and omits some. The sample carries hundreds of thousands of clones, around three quarters recorded once. Sequencing was carried out using PBMCs. These receptors were obtained from a woman in her forties in good health. Some clones in this sample may be carry-over from other donors' samples. Each CDR3 is given with its conserved first and last residue. Fields, in order: CDR3 DNA, CDR3 protein, V gene, J gene, clone size, CDR3 length, D gene. D genes are given only for firm matches. The size field is filled for only some rows; it gives once, few, many or a size class.

TGTGCCAGCAGTACAGGACGCGTCCAAGAGACCCAGTACTTC	CASSTGRVQETQYF	TRBV28	TRBJ2-5	.	14	.
TGTGCCAGCAGTGACGGGGGTGGGGCCGGGGAGCTGTTTTTT	CASSDGGGAGELFF	TRBV25-1	TRBJ2-2	.	14	.
TGTGCCAGCAGCTTTACCGGGACAGGAACTGAAGCTTTCTTT	CASSFTGTGTEAFF	TRBV5-4	TRBJ1-1	.	14	TRBD1
TGTGCCAGCAGACCGGGACAGGGGTGGTACGAGCAGTACTTC	CASRPGQGWYEQYF	TRBV28	TRBJ2-7	.	14	TRBD1
TGTGCCAGCAGAGGGACTAGCGGGGGATCCTACGAGCAGTACTTC	CASRGTSGGSYEQYF	TRBV2	TRBJ2-7	once	15	TRBD2
TGTGCCTGGTTGCGGGGGCCTAGCACAGATACGCAGTATTTT	CAWLRGPSTDTQYF	TRBV30	TRBJ2-3	.	14	.
TGTGCCAGCAGCCCGACGCAGGGGACCTACAATGAGCAGTTCTTC	CASSPTQGTYNEQFF	TRBV7-2	TRBJ2-1	.	15	.
TGTGCCAGCAGCCAAGTTCGTCGGATGAACACTGAAGCTTTCTTT	CASSQVRRMNTEAFF	TRBV4-2	TRBJ1-1	.	15	.
TGTGCCAGCAGCTTGGCCCGGCAGGGGGCATCATCGAACACTGAAGCTTTCTTT	CASSLARQGASSNTEAFF	TRBV5-4	TRBJ1-1	.	18	TRBD1
TGTGCCAGCAGTTCGACAGGGGGCCCGGCCAATGAGCAGTTCTTC	CASSSTGGPANEQFF	TRBV6-5	TRBJ2-1	.	15	TRBD1
TGTGCCAGCAGCTACATGGGGGGATTGGGCACTGAAGCTTTCTTT	CASSYMGGLGTEAFF	TRBV7-9	TRBJ1-1	.	15	.
TGTGCTGTGCGGGACAATACCTACGAGCAGTACTTC	CAVRDNTYEQYF	TRBV21-1	TRBJ2-7	.	12	.
TGCGCCAGCAGCCAACGGGACTATGGGGTCTACGAGCAGTACTTC	CASSQRDYGVYEQYF	TRBV4-1	TRBJ2-7	.	15	TRBD2
TGTGCCATCAGTGGCTGGGACTCTAGCTCTGGAAACACCATATATTTT	CAISGWDSSSGNTIYF	TRBV10-3	TRBJ1-3	.	16	.
TGCGCCAGCAGCCGTCTCGGACTAGCGGGGGCCTCCTACGAGCAGTACTTC	CASSRLGLAGASYEQYF	TRBV5-1	TRBJ2-7	.	17	TRBD2